This is a list of T cell receptor beta chains from one sample in a study of blood T cell repertoires in COVID-19. The method was immunoSEQ multiplex PCR; TCRdb's version includes in-frame clones alone and lacks a portion of them. The table shows about 240,000 clones, with roughly 90% occurring only once. Sequenced: peripheral blood. All receptors derive from a man in his sixties who had recovered from COVID-19. Each CDR3 is given with its conserved first and last residue. The D gene is left open where the match is weak. Size tells how often a clone was seen (once, few, many) or the class of an expanded clone, and some rows leave it out.

>TRBV28|TRBJ1-2|NA|TRBD1
CASILPGGRGYTF
TGTGCCAGCATTCTTCCAGGGGGCCGTGGCTACACCTTC
>TRBV7-9|TRBJ1-2|NA|NA
CASSLVSGSNYGYTF
TGTGCCAGCAGCTTAGTATCAGGGTCGAACTATGGCTACACCTTC
>TRBV6-1|TRBJ2-5|NA|NA
CASSEVGGFGAQYF
TGTGCCAGCAGTGAAGTTGGGGGGTTTGGAGCCCAGTACTTC
>TRBV3-1/TRBV3-2|TRBJ2-2|few|NA
CASSQVQGAGELFF
TGTGCCAGCAGCCAAGTACAGGGCGCCGGGGAGCTGTTTTTT
>TRBV6-6|TRBJ2-5|NA|TRBD2
CASNPRGGQETQYF
TGTGCCAGCAATCCTCGGGGGGGCCAAGAGACCCAGTACTTC
>TRBV18|TRBJ1-1|NA|NA
CASSPRGRGGTEAFF
TGTGCCAGCTCACCCAGGGGAAGAGGCGGCACTGAAGCTTTCTTT
>TRBV24-1|TRBJ2-5|NA|TRBD2
CATSDSGGRQETQYF
TGTGCCACCAGTGATTCGGGGGGACGGCAAGAGACCCAGTACTTC
>TRBV20-1|TRBJ2-3|once|TRBD2
CSASVWRGGTDTQYF
TGCAGTGCTAGTGTATGGCGGGGGGGCACAGATACGCAGTATTTT
>TRBV15|TRBJ1-1|NA|TRBD1
CATRVGDRRGTEAFF
TGTGCCACCAGAGTTGGGGACAGGCGAGGGACTGAAGCTTTCTTT
>TRBV14|TRBJ2-6|NA|NA
CASSQGGLGANVLTF
TGTGCCAGCAGCCAAGGTGGGCTTGGGGCCAACGTCCTGACTTTC
>TRBV14|TRBJ2-2|NA|NA
CASSQDRVGVGELFF
TGTGCCAGCAGCCAAGATCGGGTAGGGGTCGGGGAGCTGTTTTTT
>TRBV11-1|TRBJ2-3|NA|NA
CASSRMTGTDTQYF
TGTGCCAGCAGCCGAATGACAGGCACAGATACGCAGTATTTT
>TRBV6-5|TRBJ1-1|NA|NA
CASSSDTEAFF
TGTGCCAGCAGTTCGGACACTGAAGCTTTCTTT
>TRBV15|TRBJ2-1|NA|TRBD1
CATSRQTGTGRDNEQFF
TGTGCCACCAGCAGACAAACCGGGACAGGGCGAGACAATGAGCAGTTCTTC
>TRBV5-1|TRBJ2-7|NA|NA
CASSRAGDEQYF
TGCGCCAGCAGTCGAGCGGGTGACGAGCAGTACTTC
>TRBV3-1/TRBV3-2|TRBJ1-2|NA|TRBD1
CASRPTGVYGYTF
TGTGCCAGCAGACCTACAGGGGTCTATGGCTACACCTTC
>TRBV5-4|TRBJ1-6|once|TRBD1
CASTKQGIPYNSPLHF
TGTGCCAGCACCAAACAGGGGATCCCCTATAATTCACCCCTCCACTTT
>TRBV7-6|TRBJ2-1|NA|TRBD2
CASSSVLAGGNNEQFF
TGTGCCAGCAGCTCCGTACTAGCGGGGGGAAACAATGAGCAGTTCTTC